These T cell receptor beta chains were read from a single sample in a study of CD8 T cells in Susac syndrome. One entry per CDR3 protein results from TCRdb running MiXCR on the immunoSEQ multiplex PCR reads. The table has some 400,000 distinct CDR3 sequences, more than 70% seen once. The sample was CD8+ T cells from PBMCs. Receptors originate from a human donor with multiple sclerosis. Each CDR3 is given with its conserved first and last residue. Each record gives: clone size, V gene, J gene, CDR3 length, D gene, CDR3 DNA, CDR3 protein. A D gene is named only where the DNA matches it firmly. Not all rows give a size; the values are once, few, many and, for expanded clones, a class.

once	TRBV6-1	TRBJ1-5	17	-	TGTGCCAGCAGTGAAGGTCGTTTGGACAGCGTAAATCAGCCCCAGCATTTT	CASSEGRLDSVNQPQHF
-	TRBV4-1	TRBJ2-7	17	TRBD2	TGCGCCAGCAGCCAAGATGACACTAGCGGGAGCCCCTACGAGCAGTACTTC	CASSQDDTSGSPYEQYF
-	TRBV29-1	TRBJ2-2	14	-	TGCAGCGCATCCGGGACATCAGAAAGCGGGGAGCTGTTTTTT	CSASGTSESGELFF
-	TRBV25-1	TRBJ2-7	14	TRBD1	TGTGCCAGCAGTCCGGGACAGGGGGCGCAGGAGCAGTACTTC	CASSPGQGAQEQYF
-	TRBV5-1	TRBJ1-6	15	TRBD1	TGCGCCAGCAGCTGGGGGGACAGGGGTAATTCACCCCTCCACTTT	CASSWGDRGNSPLHF
-	TRBV12-3/TRBV12-4	TRBJ2-5	16	TRBD1	TGTGCCAGCAGTTTAGTTTTCCCCGGACAGGTGGGGACCCAGTACTTC	CASSLVFPGQVGTQYF
-	TRBV5-1	TRBJ2-7	14	-	TGCGCCAGCAGCCTGACCGTCGGAGCTGGCGAGCAGTACTTC	CASSLTVGAGEQYF
-	TRBV7-6	TRBJ1-1	14	-	TGTGCCAGCAGCTCCCCGCGCGGGAGGAGGGCAGCTTTCTTT	CASSSPRGRRAAFF
once	TRBV27	TRBJ2-3	15	-	TGTGCCAGCAGTTTTGAGCTAGGGACCACAGATACGCAGTATTTT	CASSFELGTTDTQYF
-	TRBV2	TRBJ2-7	13	-	TGTGCCAGCCTAGGGGTTTATTCCTACGAGCAGTACTTC	CASLGVYSYEQYF
-	TRBV3-1	TRBJ2-2	15	-	TGTGCCAGCAGCCATGGGAGGTCGAACACCGGGGAGCTGTTTTTT	CASSHGRSNTGELFF
-	TRBV28	TRBJ2-7	16	TRBD2	TGTGCCAGCAGTTTAGGTCCCCAGCGGGGAATCTACGAGCAGTACTTC	CASSLGPQRGIYEQYF
-	TRBV9	TRBJ1-1	13	-	TGTGCCAGCAGCGTGGGACGGAACACTGAAGCTTTCTTT	CASSVGRNTEAFF
-	TRBV5-4	TRBJ1-1	13	-	TGTGCCAGCAGCCATAGCATCGGCGCTGAAGCTTTCTTT	CASSHSIGAEAFF
-	TRBV30	TRBJ2-5	15	TRBD2	TGTGCCTGGAGTCGTTTGCGGGAGGGGTGGGAGACCCAGTACTTC	CAWSRLREGWETQYF
-	TRBV5-1	TRBJ2-2	16	-	TGCGCCAGCAGCTTGACGGGGACATCGAACACCGGGGAGCTGTTTTTT	CASSLTGTSNTGELFF
once	TRBV15	TRBJ1-2	15	-	TGTGCCACCAGCGCAAGACAGGTGTTCAACTATGGCTACACCTTC	CATSARQVFNYGYTF
-	TRBV7-9	TRBJ2-1	14	-	TGTGCCAGCAGGCCAGGACCCTCCTACAATGAGCAGTTCTTC	CASRPGPSYNEQFF
-	TRBV30	TRBJ1-1	17	TRBD1	TGTGCCTGGAGTGTAAGGCAGGGGGGATGGAAGAACACTGAAGCTTTCTTT	CAWSVRQGGWKNTEAFF
few	TRBV7-2	TRBJ2-1	12	-	TGTGCCAGCAGCTTAGATGTAAATGAGCAGTTCTTC	CASSLDVNEQFF
-	TRBV14	TRBJ1-2	16	-	TGTGCCAGCAGCCAAGGAGCGATCCCGAGTTACTATGGCTACACCTTC	CASSQGAIPSYYGYTF
-	TRBV11-2	TRBJ2-7	17	TRBD1	TGTGCCAGCAGCTTAGTGACTCGGACAGGATACTCCTACGAGCAGTACTTC	CASSLVTRTGYSYEQYF
-	TRBV5-1	TRBJ2-7	14	TRBD1	TGCGCCAGCAGCTCCGGGACAGGGACAGAGTGGCAGTACTTC	CASSSGTGTEWQYF